Detailed here is one T cell receptor (beta chain). Its target is not known. There are 17 residues in the CDR3. The V gene end was trimmed by 4 bases and the J gene end by 6 bases; junction bases not matched to a gene: 9. Germline loops: CDR1 SGHRS, CDR2 YFSETQ. This entry belongs to a study of tumor-infiltrating lymphocytes in localized non-small cell lung cancer. In the study overall: Several tumor histologies, both smoking statuses, and some post-neoadjuvant chemotherapy samples were included. Whole-study findings and limits: TCR sequencing covered a subset of patients with enough tissue. Tumors had more T cell infiltration than uninvolved lung, per TCRbeta sequencing and CD3 counts.

The table came from immunoSEQ multiplex PCR; TCRdb's copy has only in-frame clones and leaves some out. This table has roughly 6,000 clones, over 55% appearing once. The TCR sequence derives from a human donor with non-small cell lung cancer. V gene TRBV5-1 combines with J gene TRBJ2-1; 14 nucleotides agree with TRBD2. The sequencing sample was made of lung tumor tissue. CDR3 amino acids: CASSPSLTSGGVNEQFF. CDR3 in DNA: TGCGCCAGCAGCCCCTCATTGACTAGCGGGGGGGTCAATGAGCAGTTCTTC. The variable domain in full, completed from reference TRBV5-1 and TRBJ2-1, reads KAGVTQTPRYLIKTRGQQVTLSCSPISGHRSVSWYQQTPGQGLQFLFEYFSETQRNKGNFPGRFSGRQFSNSRSEMNVSTLELGDSALYLCASSPSLTSGGVNEQFFGPGTRLTVL.